This TCR beta chain was retrieved from a study of PD-1 blockade in classical Hodgkin lymphoma. Generated by immunoSEQ multiplex PCR, the TCRdb table keeps only in-frame clones and is missing some. The table lists 53,000 or so clones, 81% of them singletons. With regard to this clone: The antigen is undetermined.

V shed 4 bases and J shed 2 bases, with 14 bases lying between them. Germline V gene lookup returns CDR1 SGHAT and CDR2 FQNNGV. The CDR3 loop spans 15 amino acids. Exposure to brentuximab vedotin varied, and each patient had relapsed following autologous stem cell transplantation. Patients had relapsed/refractory classical Hodgkin lymphoma with complete response, partial response or progressive disease as best response. Overall study results and limits: Newly diagnosed patients were reported to start with lower TCR diversity than healthy donors. Patients with a complete response exhibited baseline diversity comparable to newly diagnosed patients. CD4+ TCR diversity rose significantly by C4D1, and CD8+ TCR diversity did not.

The chain links TRBV11-2 to TRBJ1-2; possibly TRBD1 for D (6 bases). This receptor was taken from a human donor with classical Hodgkin lymphoma. The starting material was peripheral blood mononuclear cells (PBMCs), obtained at baseline. CDR3 DNA sequence: TGTGCCAGCAGCTCCTTGGACAGTGCGAACTATGGCTACACCTTC. It specifies CASSSLDSANYGYTF.